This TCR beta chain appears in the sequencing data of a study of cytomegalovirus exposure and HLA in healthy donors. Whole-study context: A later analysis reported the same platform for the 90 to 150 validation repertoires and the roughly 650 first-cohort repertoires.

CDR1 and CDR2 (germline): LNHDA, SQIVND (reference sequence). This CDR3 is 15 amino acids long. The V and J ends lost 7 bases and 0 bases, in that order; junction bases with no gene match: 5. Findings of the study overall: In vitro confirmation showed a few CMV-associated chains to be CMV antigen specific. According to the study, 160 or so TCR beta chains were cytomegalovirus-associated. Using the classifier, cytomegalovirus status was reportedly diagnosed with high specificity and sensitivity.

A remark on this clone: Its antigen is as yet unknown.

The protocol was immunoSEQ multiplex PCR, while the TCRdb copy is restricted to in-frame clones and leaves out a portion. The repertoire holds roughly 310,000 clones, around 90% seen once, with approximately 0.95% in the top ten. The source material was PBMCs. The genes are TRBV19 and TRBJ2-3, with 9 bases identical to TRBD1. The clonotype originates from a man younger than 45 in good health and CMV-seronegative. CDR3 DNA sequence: TGTGCCAGTAACCCACAGGGGGCTAGCACAGATACGCAGTATTTT. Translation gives CASNPQGASTDTQYF.